The 29 T cell receptor beta chains in this list originate from one sample, sequenced in a study of T cell changes during pregnancy in multiple sclerosis. Some clones are missing from TCRdb's copy, which holds only in-frame ones; the method was immunoSEQ multiplex PCR. The table shows over 70,000 clones, with roughly 90% occurring only once. The source was peripheral blood, collected in the first trimester of pregnancy. The source of these receptors is a female donor in good health, enrolled as a control in a pregnancy study.

This CDR3 is CASGQEEGLQETQYF. The CDR3 nucleotides read TGTGCCAGCGGACAAGAGGAGGGGCTTCAAGAGACCCAGTACTTC. This rearrangement joins TRBV6-1 to TRBJ2-5; D is possibly TRBD2 (6 bases). There are 15 residues in the CDR3. The germline gives CDR1 MNHNS, CDR2 SASEGT. The V end was cut by 8 bases, the J end by 2 bases, with 18 bases between.

The chain recombines TRBV9 with TRBJ2-1; TRBD2 matches 8 bases. V lost 2 bases to trimming and J lost 4 bases; unmatched junction nucleotides: 5. The CDR3 runs 15 residues. In germline, CDR1 is SGDLS, CDR2 YYNGEE. CDR3 in DNA: TGTGCCAGCAGCGTGGGCAGCGGGGGATACAATGAGCAGTTCTTC. It yields the protein CASSVGSGGYNEQFF.

The chain employs TRBV18 and TRBJ2-7; 10 positions match TRBD1. Germline V lookup: CDR1 KGHSH, CDR2 LQKENI. The junction had 8 bases not matched to a gene; V was cut back by 3 bases and J by 3 bases. The CDR3 spans 16 residues. For the CDR3, the DNA is TGTGCCAGCTCACCGGGGGCCGGGACAGGGGTCTACGAGCAGTACTTC. The encoded protein is CASSPGAGTGVYEQYF. The variable domain in full, completed from reference TRBV18 and TRBJ2-7, reads NAGVMQNPRHLVRRRGQEARLRCSPMKGHSHVYWYRQLPEEGLKFMVYLQKENIIDESGMPKERFSAEFPKEGPSILRIQQVVRGDSAAYFCASSPGAGTGVYEQYFGPGTRLTVT.

The chain has TRBV15 and TRBJ1-1, with TRBD1 identical over 9 bases. Germline loops: CDR1 LNHNV, CDR2 YYDKDF (reference sequence). The V gene end was trimmed by 1 base and the J gene end by 1 base; junction bases not matched to a gene: 4. The CDR3 is made up of 16 amino acids. The CDR3 loop is CATSRGRDRANTEAFF. The CDR3, as DNA: TGTGCCACCAGCAGAGGAAGGGACAGGGCGAACACTGAAGCTTTCTTT.

The chain has TRBV7-9 and TRBJ1-2; D not certain. CDR1 and CDR2 from the germline V gene are SEHNR and FQNEAQ (reference sequence). Trimming removed 5 bases at V and 4 bases at J, with 17 bases between. The CDR3 extends over 15 amino acids. CDR3 protein: CASSPESTGFYGYTF. CDR3 bases: TGTGCCAGCAGCCCTGAGAGCACGGGGTTCTATGGCTACACCTTC.

The chain uses TRBV2 and TRBJ1-5; 7 bases are a match to TRBD1. Per the germline V gene, CDR1 is SNHLY and CDR2 is FYNNEI. V lost 6 bases, J lost 3 bases, and 5 bases stayed unmatched. The CDR3 extends over 14 amino acids. The CDR3 here is CASRAGQSNQPQHF. The CDR3 DNA follows: TGTGCCAGCAGGGCGGGACAGTCCAATCAGCCCCAGCATTTT.

The rearrangement links TRBV9 to TRBJ2-2, with 8 bases lining up with TRBD1. Germline V gene lookup returns CDR1 SGDLS and CDR2 YYNGEE. The CDR3 extends over 16 amino acids. J gave up 0 bases and V 2 bases, and 3 bases lay outside the gene matches. In DNA form, the CDR3 reads TGTGCCAGCAGCGTTGGCAGGGGGCCGAACACCGGGGAGCTGTTTTTT. Its protein product is CASSVGRGPNTGELFF.

The rearrangement joins TRBV5-1 to TRBJ1-1, with a possible D match to TRBD1 (5 bases). The germline V and J ends were trimmed by 4 bases and 6 bases, with 10 bases remaining between them. The CDR3 runs to 12 residues. Germline V CDR1 and CDR2: SGHRS, YFSETQ. The CDR3 DNA is TGCGCCAGCAGCACCCAGGGCGCTGAAGCTTTCTTT. Amino acid sequence: CASSTQGAEAFF. The variable domain in full, with the rest retrieved from reference TRBV5-1 and TRBJ1-1, is KAGVTQTPRYLIKTRGQQVTLSCSPISGHRSVSWYQQTPGQGLQFLFEYFSETQRNKGNFPGRFSGRQFSNSRSEMNVSTLELGDSALYLCASSTQGAEAFFGQGTRLTVV.

In this sample, this clone turned up once. V gene TRBV7-2 combines with J gene TRBJ1-2; 10 nucleotides match TRBD1. Looked up from germline, CDR1 is SGHTA and CDR2 is FQGNSA. This CDR3 region has 14 residues. The J segment lost 10 bases and the V segment lost 5 bases, leaving 10 bases of the junction unmatched. The DNA of the CDR3 is TGTGCCAGCAGCCATGACAGGGGGCGAGTTGACTACACCTTC. This gives the protein CASSHDRGRVDYTF.

The J gene is TRBJ2-3, the V gene TRBV5-1, with 13 bases lining up with TRBD2. V was pared by 4 bases and J by 5 bases, with 7 bases of the junction left unmatched. Germline CDR1 and CDR2: SGHRS and YFSETQ. This CDR3 region has 16 residues. In DNA, the CDR3 is TGCGCCAGCAGCCCTACTAGCGGGGGGGCCAGAGATACGCAGTATTTT. Translating gives CASSPTSGGARDTQYF. Full variable domain (outside the CDR3, taken from reference TRBV5-1 and TRBJ2-3): KAGVTQTPRYLIKTRGQQVTLSCSPISGHRSVSWYQQTPGQGLQFLFEYFSETQRNKGNFPGRFSGRQFSNSRSEMNVSTLELGDSALYLCASSPTSGGARDTQYFGPGTRLTVL.

This clone was observed once. The V gene is TRBV18, the J gene TRBJ2-2; 8 nucleotides agree with TRBD2. This CDR3 has 13 residues. V lost 6 bases, J lost 5 bases, and 2 bases stayed unmatched. Germline CDR1 is KGHSH and CDR2 is LQKENI. Written as DNA, the CDR3 is TGTGCCAGCTCGGCTAGCGGGACCGGGGAGCTGTTTTTT. Translation: CASSASGTGELFF.

The CDR3 nucleotides read TGCAGCGTTGCAAACACCGGGACAGGGGAGACCCAGTACTTC. This gives the protein CSVANTGTGETQYF. The chain has TRBV29-1 and TRBJ2-5; 9 bases line up with TRBD1. The CDR3 is made up of 14 amino acids. Looked up from germline, CDR1 is SQVTM and CDR2 is ANQGSEA. V shed 4 bases and J 5 bases; nucleotides not matched to a gene: 8.

The CDR3 coding sequence is TGTGCCAGCAGCTTGGGGGACAGGGGTGCCTATGGCTACACCTTC. It specifies CASSLGDRGAYGYTF. The chain uses TRBV7-9 and TRBJ1-2, with 10 bases lining up with TRBD1. CDR1 and CDR2 (germline): SEHNR, FQNEAQ (reference sequence). Germline trimming cut 3 bases from V and 4 bases from J; bases unmatched to any gene: 5. The CDR3 extends over 15 amino acids.

This chain links TRBV4-3 with TRBJ1-1; tentative D call: TRBD1 (5 bases). The CDR3 is 15 residues long. Germline V gene data show CDR1 as LGHNA and CDR2 as YSLEER. The germline V and J ends were trimmed by 3 bases and 0 bases, with 11 bases remaining between them. CDR3 protein: CASSQIQELNTEAFF. In DNA form, the CDR3 reads TGCGCCAGCAGCCAGATACAGGAGCTGAACACTGAAGCTTTCTTT.

The chain joins TRBV5-4 to TRBJ1-6; no clear D gene. Germline V gene data show CDR1 as SGHNT and CDR2 as YYREEE (reference sequence). The V end was cut by 4 bases, the J end by 6 bases, with 17 bases between. The CDR3 has 16 amino acids. Here the CDR3 DNA reads TGTGCCAGCAGCCGGGGAATTGTATCGGCTAATTCACCCCTCCACTTT. Amino acid sequence: CASSRGIVSANSPLHF.

This chain joins TRBV4-2 and TRBJ1-2, with a possible D match to TRBD1 (5 bases). The CDR3 contains 15 residues. The V end lost 0 bases, the J end lost 4 bases, and 12 bases lay between the germline ends. Germline CDR1 is LGHNA and CDR2 is YNFKEQ. CDR3 amino acids: CASSQERGMPYGYTF. The CDR3 DNA reads as TGTGCCAGCAGCCAAGAACGGGGGATGCCCTATGGCTACACCTTC.

The chain carries TRBV5-5 and TRBJ1-4; a possible D gene is TRBD1 (6 bases). The CDR3 has 15 residues. The germline CDR1 and CDR2 sequences are SGHKS and YYEKEE (reference sequence). With 4 bases removed from V and 5 bases from J, the gap between germline ends came to 15 bases. CDR3 nucleotides: TGTGCCAGCAGCCTGAGGACAGCCGAAAATGAAAAACTGTTTTTT. It codes for CASSLRTAENEKLFF. The entire variable domain, with the rest obtained from reference TRBV5-5 and TRBJ1-4, is as follows: DAGVTQSPTHLIKTRGQQVTLRCSPISGHKSVSWYQQVLGQGPQFIFQYYEKEERGRGNFPDRFSARQFPNYSSELNVNALLLGDSALYLCASSLRTAENEKLFFGSGTQLSVL.

This chain uses TRBV6-4 with TRBJ1-1; 7 nucleotides align to TRBD1. The V gene end was trimmed by 6 bases and the J gene end by 1 base; junction bases not matched to a gene: 2. The CDR3 runs to 13 residues. Germline-derived CDR1 and CDR2 are MRHNA and SNTAGT. The CDR3 here is CASRTGPNTEAFF. CDR3 nucleotide sequence: TGTGCCAGCAGGACAGGGCCGAACACTGAAGCTTTCTTT.

This chain joins TRBV4-1 and TRBJ1-3; no definite D call. Germline lookup yields CDR1 MGHRA and CDR2 YSYEKL. Trimming left V 5 bases short and J 5 bases short, with 13 bases between. The CDR3 has 14 amino acids. The CDR3 DNA reads as TGCGCCAGCAGCTCCCGCCAGTCACGAAACACCATATATTTT. It codes for CASSSRQSRNTIYF.

In this sample, this clone turned up a few times. The chain recombines TRBV19 with TRBJ1-5; D is possibly TRBD1 (6 bases). V lost 3 bases to trimming and J lost 3 bases, with 9 bases between them. This CDR3 contains 14 residues. Germline V lookup: CDR1 LNHDA, CDR2 SQIVND (reference sequence). The CDR3 bases are TGTGCCAGTAGTATCCGGGACAACAATCAGCCCCAGCATTTT. Translated, it gives CASSIRDNNQPQHF.

The chain has TRBV5-1 and TRBJ1-2, with TRBD1 matching 7 bases. Trimming at V came to 3 bases and at J to 2 bases, leaving 10 bases not matched to a gene. The CDR3 has 16 amino acids. Germline V gene data show CDR1 as SGHRS and CDR2 as YFSETQ. The CDR3 is CASSYTTGTTNYGYTF. The CDR3 DNA follows: TGCGCCAGCAGCTACACGACAGGGACGACGAACTATGGCTACACCTTC.

The chain joins TRBV2 to TRBJ1-5; 9 bases match TRBD1. This CDR3 is 14 amino acids long. The V gene's germline CDR1 is SNHLY and CDR2 FYNNEI. V was pared by 5 bases and J by 4 bases, with 3 bases of the junction left unmatched. CDR3 in amino acids: CASSRDRANQPQHF. As DNA, the CDR3 is TGTGCCAGCAGTCGGGACAGGGCGAATCAGCCCCAGCATTTT.

With regard to this clone: One junction end does not reproduce the germline sequence, and a read error may be involved. The CDR3 loop reads CASSPTRGPGETQYF. In DNA form, the CDR3 reads TGTGCTAGCAGCCCCACGCGGGGGCCGGGGGAGACCCAGTACTTC. The chain combines TRBV7-7 with TRBJ2-5; possibly TRBD2 for D (7 bases). CDR3 length equals 15 residues. CDR1 SSHAT and CDR2 FNYEAQ come from the germline V gene (reference sequence).

In its sample, this clone was seen once. CDR3 loop: CSADTKKAFF. As DNA, the CDR3 is TGCAGTGCCGACACCAAAAAGGCTTTCTTT. The chain links TRBV20-1 to TRBJ1-1; D unclear. This CDR3 is 10 amino acids long. With 6 bases removed from V and 11 bases from J, the gap between germline ends came to 13 bases. The germline gives CDR1 DFQATT, CDR2 SNEGSKA (reference sequence).

This clone was recorded once. The V and J genes are TRBV28 and TRBJ2-5; 11 nucleotides match TRBD1. V lost 11 bases and J lost 1; bases outside the gene matches: 6. The CDR3 extends over 14 amino acids. Germline CDR1 is MDHEN and CDR2 is SYDVKM. The CDR3 DNA sequence: TGTGCCTCGTACGGGACAGGGGGCCAAGAGACCCAGTACTTC. This codes for CASYGTGGQETQYF.

This clone has just a few counts. The V call is TRBV2, the J call TRBJ2-7; D remains unclear. Per germline, CDR1 SNHLY and CDR2 FYNNEI. Trimming removed 7 bases at V and 3 bases at J, with 16 bases between. The CDR3 loop spans 14 amino acids. CDR3 protein: CASISRTRNYEQYF. CDR3 nucleotides: TGTGCCAGCATATCCCGTACGAGAAACTACGAGCAGTACTTC.

V and J are TRBV7-6 and TRBJ2-2; TRBD1 matches 9 bases. CDR3 length: 17 amino acids. Germline CDR1 and CDR2: SGHVS and FNYEAQ. The V gene end was trimmed by 3 bases and the J gene end by 6 bases; junction bases not matched to a gene: 11. CDR3 region: CASSLRIGTGKAGELFF. The CDR3 DNA follows: TGTGCCAGCAGCTTGAGAATCGGGACAGGGAAGGCCGGGGAGCTGTTTTTT.

This clone was picked up one time. J is TRBJ1-2 and V is TRBV28; TRBD1 matches at 7 bases. This CDR3 contains 15 residues. Germline V gene sequence: CDR1 MDHEN, CDR2 SYDVKM. Trimming at V came to 7 bases and at J to 5 bases, leaving 13 bases not matched to a gene. The CDR3 loop is CASISQGAGGYGYTF. The DNA for the CDR3 is TGTGCCAGCATCTCCCAAGGGGCAGGGGGATATGGCTACACCTTC.

V gene TRBV7-9 combines with J gene TRBJ2-1, with 11 bases matching TRBD1. J gave up 10 bases and V 5 bases, and 13 bases lay outside the gene matches. The germline CDR1 and CDR2 sequences are SEHNR and FQNEAQ (reference sequence). The CDR3 runs 16 residues. CDR3 sequence: CASSREDRGPLGEQFF. In DNA form, the CDR3 reads TGTGCCAGCAGCCGAGAGGACAGGGGGCCTCTTGGGGAGCAGTTCTTC.